This T cell receptor beta chain was obtained from a study of blood T cell repertoires in COVID-19. TCRdb's copy holds only in-frame clones and misses some; the assay was immunoSEQ multiplex PCR. The sample has over 75,000 clones, more than 85% seen once. The CDR3 is 16 residues long. V lost 3 bases and J 0 bases, leaving 11 bases between the germline ends. The germline V gene has CDR1 LGHNA and CDR2 YSLEER. The chain joins TRBV4-3 to TRBJ2-2, with a weak D call TRBD2 (6 bases). The sample taken for sequencing was peripheral blood. The clonotype originates from a human donor with active COVID-19. The donor label of this sample is uncertain. In DNA form, the CDR3 reads TGCGCCAGCAGCCAGGTCGGGGGAGCGAACACCGGGGAGCTGTTTTTT. It translates to CASSQVGGANTGELFF.